A selection of T cell receptor beta chains follows, all from one sample in a study of CXCR3-negative and CXCR3-positive naive CD8 T cells. TCRdb re-called the 5' RACE reads, yielding one record per CDR3 amino acid sequence without DNA. The table for this sample gives about 150,000 distinct CDR3 sequences. Sequenced: naive CXCR3+ CD8+ T cells from blood. The receptor set was obtained from a human donor in good health. Some clones in this sample may be carry-over from other donors' samples. Each CDR3 is given with its conserved first and last residue.

V,J,CDR3
TRBV5-1,TRBJ2-1,CASSFSGTYNEQFF
TRBV7-9,TRBJ2-7,CASSPGTLLGEQYF
TRBV6-6,TRBJ2-1,CASSDRTVEQFF
TRBV29-1,TRBJ1-1,CSGETGLNTEAFF
TRBV29-1,TRBJ2-7,CSVEGLTYEQYF
TRBV12-3/TRBV12-4,TRBJ2-2,CASSFHITGELFF
TRBV7-6,TRBJ1-5,CASSLEPWGNQPQHF
TRBV19,TRBJ2-7,CASSTDGGSYEQYF
TRBV5-5,TRBJ1-2,CASSSGGGVGGYTF
TRBV27,TRBJ2-3,CASSLWTSGRDTQYF
TRBV7-3,TRBJ2-3,CASSLAGVGTDTQYF
TRBV4-3,TRBJ2-1,CASSQRLVNEQFF
TRBV27,TRBJ2-7,CASSSRQGSIYEQYF
TRBV5-6,TRBJ2-1,CASSPLASGIYNEQFF
TRBV7-8,TRBJ1-1,CASSPTATQAFF
TRBV5-1,TRBJ2-1,CASSWGTSGASSYNEQFF
TRBV9,TRBJ2-1,CASSGLGNEQFF
TRBV28,TRBJ2-5,CASGDRLQETQYF
TRBV20-1,TRBJ2-7,CSATTPSGRDAYEQYF
TRBV5-1,TRBJ2-5,CASSWDYGETQYF
TRBV10-3,TRBJ1-1,CAISESAQGASEAFF
TRBV5-1,TRBJ2-1,CASSLEVDEQFF
TRBV23-1,TRBJ2-4,CASSHLRQGRVPIAKNIQYF
TRBV30,TRBJ1-1,CAWSTGTLNTEAFF
TRBV12-3/TRBV12-4,TRBJ2-3,CASSPSVTRDTQYF
TRBV6-5,TRBJ2-7,CASSYSTQGDEQYF
TRBV7-6,TRBJ2-6,CASSLIPDSGANVLTF
TRBV7-9,TRBJ1-4,CASSPPGSEKLFF
TRBV29-1,TRBJ2-7,CSYRDPPYEQYF
TRBV7-9,TRBJ2-1,CASSQASGENNEQFF
TRBV7-9,TRBJ2-7,CASSLQPYEQYF
TRBV12-5,TRBJ2-3,CASGLVPWADTQYF
TRBV28,TRBJ2-5,CASSFIWGGETQYF
TRBV9,TRBJ1-4,CASSVISGEKLFF
TRBV7-9,TRBJ2-7,CASSSRDKPYEQYF
TRBV7-9,TRBJ1-1,CASSAILGQGADTEAFF
TRBV29-1,TRBJ2-7,CSVAGTGSSYEQYF
TRBV21-1,TRBJ2-3,CASSSPDRTDTQYF
TRBV5-6,TRBJ2-1,CASSLTTSGLDNEQFF
TRBV10-3,TRBJ2-3,CAISESAGTSSVVDTQYF
TRBV12-3/TRBV12-4,TRBJ2-7,CASSFVQASGEQYF
TRBV6-1,TRBJ2-7,CASSSRTGNLLSYEQYF